A selection of T cell receptor beta chains follows, all from one sample in a study of CD8 T cells in Susac syndrome. TCRdb re-called the immunoSEQ multiplex PCR reads through MiXCR, storing one row per CDR3 protein. The sample lists 85,000 to 120,000 distinct CDR3 sequences, around 94% occurring once. The specimen was CD8+ T cells from PBMCs. These receptors originate from a human donor with Susac syndrome. CDR3s include the opening cysteine and the closing phenylalanine or tryptophan. A D gene is named only where the DNA matches it firmly. Clone size is shown for a subset of rows, as once, few, many or a class of expanded clone.

D: NA
V: TRBV14
J: TRBJ2-1
size: NA
CDR3: CASSQQGVINEQFF
DNA: TGTGCCAGCAGCCAACAGGGAGTAATCAATGAGCAGTTCTTC

D: NA
V: TRBV5-1
J: TRBJ1-2
size: NA
CDR3: CASARDLLYGYTF
DNA: TGCGCCAGTGCGAGGGACTTACTTTATGGCTACACCTTC

D: TRBD1
V: TRBV12-3/TRBV12-4
J: TRBJ2-1
size: NA
CDR3: CATGQGEVNEQFF
DNA: TGTGCCACCGGACAGGGCGAGGTCAATGAGCAGTTCTTC

D: NA
V: TRBV2
J: TRBJ2-6
size: NA
CDR3: CASSEATDPGANVLTF
DNA: TGTGCCAGCAGTGAAGCCACAGATCCTGGGGCCAACGTCCTGACTTTC

D: TRBD1
V: TRBV5-1
J: TRBJ2-5
size: once
CDR3: CASSSEDRLRVETQYF
DNA: TGCGCCAGCAGCTCCGAGGACAGGTTGCGAGTGGAGACCCAGTACTTC

D: TRBD1
V: TRBV9
J: TRBJ2-1
size: NA
CDR3: CASSVDRGPWNNEQFF
DNA: TGTGCCAGCAGCGTAGACAGGGGGCCGTGGAACAATGAGCAGTTCTTC

D: NA
V: TRBV4-2
J: TRBJ2-6
size: few
CDR3: CASSQGGSGANVLTF
DNA: TGTGCCAGCAGCCAAGGGGGCTCTGGGGCCAACGTCCTGACTTTC

D: NA
V: TRBV2
J: TRBJ2-3
size: NA
CDR3: CASSETTDTQYF
DNA: TGTGCCAGCAGTGAGACCACAGATACGCAGTATTTT

D: NA
V: TRBV20-1
J: TRBJ1-2
size: NA
CDR3: CSARATGTNYGYTF
DNA: TGCAGTGCTAGAGCCACCGGGACAAACTATGGCTACACCTTC

D: NA
V: TRBV27
J: TRBJ2-2
size: NA
CDR3: CASSYSGGLTGELFF
DNA: TGTGCCAGCAGTTACTCCGGGGGGCTTACCGGGGAGCTGTTTTTT

D: NA
V: TRBV25-1
J: TRBJ2-1
size: NA
CDR3: CASSEGPEQFF
DNA: TGTGCCAGCAGTGAAGGCCCTGAGCAGTTCTTC

D: NA
V: TRBV29-1
J: TRBJ2-7
size: NA
CDR3: CSVSTRVNEQYF
DNA: TGCAGCGTTAGTACCAGGGTCAACGAGCAGTACTTC

D: TRBD2
V: TRBV5-4
J: TRBJ2-3
size: NA
CDR3: CASSLLTSGLDTQYF
DNA: TGTGCCAGCAGCCTCCTGACTAGCGGTCTAGATACGCAGTATTTT

D: NA
V: TRBV27
J: TRBJ2-2
size: NA
CDR3: CASSSSPASAGELFF
DNA: TGTGCCAGCAGCTCGTCCCCCGCTTCCGCCGGGGAGCTGTTTTTT

D: TRBD1
V: TRBV7-3
J: TRBJ2-5
size: NA
CDR3: CASSHRGKETQYF
DNA: TGTGCCAGCAGTCACAGGGGCAAAGAGACCCAGTACTTC

D: NA
V: TRBV2
J: TRBJ2-1
size: NA
CDR3: CASSETGADNEQFF
DNA: TGTGCCAGCAGTGAGACGGGGGCGGACAATGAGCAGTTCTTC

D: NA
V: TRBV7-9
J: TRBJ2-3
size: NA
CDR3: CASRDGTDTQYF
DNA: TGTGCCAGCCGGGACGGCACAGATACGCAGTATTTT

D: NA
V: TRBV4-3
J: TRBJ2-7
size: NA
CDR3: CASSQDLLGEQYF
DNA: TGCGCCAGCAGCCAAGATCTCCTAGGCGAGCAGTACTTC

D: NA
V: TRBV12-3/TRBV12-4
J: TRBJ1-5
size: NA
CDR3: CASRRENQPQHF
DNA: TGTGCCAGCAGAAGGGAAAATCAGCCCCAGCATTTT

D: NA
V: TRBV12-3/TRBV12-4
J: TRBJ1-1
size: once
CDR3: CASSFTGGGAEAFF
DNA: TGTGCCAGCAGTTTCACGGGCGGAGGGGCTGAAGCTTTCTTT

D: NA
V: TRBV2
J: TRBJ1-5
size: NA
CDR3: CASSGNSGNQPQHF
DNA: TGTGCCAGCAGTGGGAACAGCGGCAATCAGCCCCAGCATTTT

D: NA
V: TRBV9
J: TRBJ2-1
size: NA
CDR3: CATSRGGNEQFF
DNA: TGTGCCACGTCGCGGGGTGGCAATGAGCAGTTCTTC

D: NA
V: TRBV4-3
J: TRBJ2-1
size: medium-sized
CDR3: CASSQDGGGVDYNEQFF
DNA: TGCGCCAGCAGCCAAGACGGTGGCGGGGTGGACTACAATGAGCAGTTCTTC

D: NA
V: TRBV4-1
J: TRBJ1-6
size: NA
CDR3: CASSQERGNSPLHF
DNA: TGCGCCAGCAGCCAAGAAAGGGGCAATTCACCCCTCCACTTT

D: NA
V: TRBV12-3/TRBV12-4
J: TRBJ2-1
size: NA
CDR3: CASSHGGSYNEQFF
DNA: TGTGCCAGCAGTCACGGTGGGTCCTACAATGAGCAGTTCTTC

D: TRBD2
V: TRBV7-9
J: TRBJ2-1
size: NA
CDR3: CASSQTSGGYNEQFF
DNA: TGTGCCAGCAGCCAGACTAGCGGGGGTTACAATGAGCAGTTCTTC

D: NA
V: TRBV21-1
J: TRBJ2-7
size: NA
CDR3: CASTTLQDSLDEQYF
DNA: TGTGCCAGCACCACACTGCAGGACTCGTTGGACGAGCAGTACTTC

D: TRBD1
V: TRBV3-1
J: TRBJ1-5
size: NA
CDR3: CASSQRGQANQPQHF
DNA: TGTGCCAGCAGCCAAAGGGGACAGGCTAATCAGCCCCAGCATTTT

D: NA
V: TRBV9
J: TRBJ2-3
size: NA
CDR3: CASSVEGIKDTQYF
DNA: TGTGCCAGCAGCGTAGAAGGGATAAAAGATACGCAGTATTTT

D: TRBD1
V: TRBV2
J: TRBJ2-7
size: NA
CDR3: CASSATGGIDHDEQYF
DNA: TGTGCCAGCAGTGCTACAGGGGGGATAGATCATGACGAGCAGTACTTC

D: NA
V: TRBV3-1
J: TRBJ1-2
size: NA
CDR3: CASSQQEYGGGYTF
DNA: TGTGCCAGCAGCCAACAGGAATACGGGGGAGGCTACACCTTC

D: NA
V: TRBV29-1
J: TRBJ2-7
size: few
CDR3: CSVGGNPSYEQYF
DNA: TGCAGCGTTGGAGGGAATCCCTCCTACGAGCAGTACTTC

D: TRBD1
V: TRBV5-6
J: TRBJ1-1
size: NA
CDR3: CASSSGGRNTEAFF
DNA: TGTGCCAGCAGCTCAGGGGGTAGGAACACTGAAGCTTTCTTT

D: TRBD1
V: TRBV6-5
J: TRBJ1-2
size: NA
CDR3: CASSAGTVYGYTF
DNA: TGTGCCAGCAGTGCCGGGACAGTGTATGGCTACACCTTC

D: TRBD1
V: TRBV5-6
J: TRBJ1-2
size: NA
CDR3: CASSPRTGPRYGYTF
DNA: TGTGCCAGCAGCCCCAGGACAGGGCCGCGCTATGGCTACACCTTC

D: NA
V: TRBV7-8
J: TRBJ1-4
size: NA
CDR3: CASSLAVGDEKLFF
DNA: TGTGCCAGCAGCTTAGCGGTCGGGGATGAAAAACTGTTTTTT

D: NA
V: TRBV4-1
J: TRBJ1-1
size: NA
CDR3: CASSHPRDRTEAFF
DNA: TGCGCCAGCAGCCATCCCAGGGACCGTACTGAAGCTTTCTTT

D: NA
V: TRBV7-9
J: TRBJ2-1
size: NA
CDR3: CASSPIPNEQFF
DNA: TGTGCCAGCAGCCCGATACCCAATGAGCAGTTCTTC

D: NA
V: TRBV4-3
J: TRBJ2-7
size: NA
CDR3: CASSQDAGEYYEQYF
DNA: TGCGCCAGCAGCCAAGATGCAGGGGAGTACTACGAGCAGTACTTC

D: NA
V: TRBV7-9
J: TRBJ2-5
size: once
CDR3: CASSIPNQETQYF
DNA: TGTGCCAGCAGCATACCAAACCAAGAGACCCAGTACTTC

D: TRBD1
V: TRBV27
J: TRBJ2-2
size: NA
CDR3: CASRPGQGATGELFF
DNA: TGTGCCAGCAGGCCGGGACAGGGGGCCACCGGGGAGCTGTTTTTT

D: NA
V: TRBV20-1
J: TRBJ1-6
size: NA
CDR3: CSASLPGHNLNSPLHF
DNA: TGCAGTGCTTCCCTCCCGGGACATAACCTCAATTCACCCCTCCACTTT

D: TRBD1
V: TRBV19
J: TRBJ2-7
size: NA
CDR3: CASSLGQGSEQYF
DNA: TGTGCCAGTAGTCTCGGACAGGGCTCCGAGCAGTACTTC

D: NA
V: TRBV27
J: TRBJ1-1
size: NA
CDR3: CASNLQYGGTEAFF
DNA: TGTGCCAGCAACCTACAGTATGGGGGCACTGAAGCTTTCTTT

D: TRBD1
V: TRBV29-1
J: TRBJ2-7
size: NA
CDR3: CSACTGQGALEQYF
DNA: TGCAGCGCCTGTACGGGACAGGGGGCATTAGAGCAGTACTTC

D: NA
V: TRBV15
J: TRBJ2-6
size: once
CDR3: CATSPSRTAGANVLTF
DNA: TGTGCCACCAGCCCGTCGCGGACTGCTGGGGCCAACGTCCTGACTTTC